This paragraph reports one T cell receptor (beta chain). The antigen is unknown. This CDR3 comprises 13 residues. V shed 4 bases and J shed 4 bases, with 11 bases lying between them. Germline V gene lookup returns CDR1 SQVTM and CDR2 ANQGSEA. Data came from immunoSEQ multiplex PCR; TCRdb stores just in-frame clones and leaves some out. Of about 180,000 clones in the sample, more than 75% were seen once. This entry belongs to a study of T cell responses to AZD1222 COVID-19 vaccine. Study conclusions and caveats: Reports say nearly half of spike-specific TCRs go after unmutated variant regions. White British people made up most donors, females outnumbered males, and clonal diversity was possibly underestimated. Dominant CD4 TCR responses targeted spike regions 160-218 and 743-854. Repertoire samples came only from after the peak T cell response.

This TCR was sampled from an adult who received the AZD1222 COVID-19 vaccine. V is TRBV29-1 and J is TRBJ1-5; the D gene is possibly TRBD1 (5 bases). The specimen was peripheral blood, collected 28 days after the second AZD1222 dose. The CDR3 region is CSVVGARNQPQHF. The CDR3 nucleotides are TGCAGCGTTGTAGGGGCTAGGAATCAGCCCCAGCATTTT.